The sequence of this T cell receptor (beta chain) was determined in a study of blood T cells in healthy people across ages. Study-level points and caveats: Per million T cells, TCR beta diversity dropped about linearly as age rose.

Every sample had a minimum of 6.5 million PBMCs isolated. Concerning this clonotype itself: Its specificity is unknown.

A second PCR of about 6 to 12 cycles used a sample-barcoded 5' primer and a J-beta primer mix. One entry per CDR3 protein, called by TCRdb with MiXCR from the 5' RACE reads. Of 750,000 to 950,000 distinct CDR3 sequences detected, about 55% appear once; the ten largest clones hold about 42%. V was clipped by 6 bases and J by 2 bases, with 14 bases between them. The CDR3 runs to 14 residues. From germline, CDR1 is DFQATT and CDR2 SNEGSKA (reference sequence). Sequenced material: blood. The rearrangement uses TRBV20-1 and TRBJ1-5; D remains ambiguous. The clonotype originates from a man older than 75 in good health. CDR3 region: CSASEGSGNQPQHF. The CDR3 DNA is TGCAGTGCAAGCGAGGGTTCTGGCAATCAGCCCCAGCATTTT.